A single T cell receptor beta chain is shown here with its context. As yet, its antigen is unknown. Profiling relied on immunoSEQ multiplex PCR, and the TCRdb table lists in-frame clones only, not all of them. The sample lists some 1 million clones, 65% to 80% seen once, with around 1.5% in the top ten. The entry originates in a study of shared clonotypes between healthy human individuals. For the study at large: Donor ages ranged 18 to 49 years: a couple of women, a few men.

The V end was cut by 0 bases, the J end by 1 base, with 8 bases between. CDR1 LGHNA and CDR2 YNFKEQ come from the germline V gene. CDR3 size: 15 residues. Findings and caveats of the study: Expectations were that clonotype sharing among donors would be affected by sequencing depth.

The source material was memory CD4+ T cells sorted from blood. Subset: CD45RA-negative fraction. This receptor was identified in a man aged 18 to 35 in good health. The chain joins TRBV4-2 to TRBJ2-3; maybe TRBD2 (5 bases). DNA for the CDR3: TGTGCCAGCAGCCAAGATCTGCGGGGCACAGATACGCAGTATTTT. Protein: CASSQDLRGTDTQYF.